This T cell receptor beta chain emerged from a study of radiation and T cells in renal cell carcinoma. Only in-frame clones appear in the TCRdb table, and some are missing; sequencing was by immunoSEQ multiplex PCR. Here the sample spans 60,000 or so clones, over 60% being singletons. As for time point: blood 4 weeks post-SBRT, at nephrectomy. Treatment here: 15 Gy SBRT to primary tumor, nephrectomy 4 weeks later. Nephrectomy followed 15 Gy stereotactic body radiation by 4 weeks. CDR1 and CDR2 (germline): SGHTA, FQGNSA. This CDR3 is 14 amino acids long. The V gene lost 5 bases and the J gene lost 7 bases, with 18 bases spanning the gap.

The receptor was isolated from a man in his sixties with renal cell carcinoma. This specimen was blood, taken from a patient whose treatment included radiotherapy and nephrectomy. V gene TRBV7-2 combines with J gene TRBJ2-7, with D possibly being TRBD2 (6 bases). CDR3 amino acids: CASSPGTWEEEQYF. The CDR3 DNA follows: TGTGCCAGCAGCCCAGGGACTTGGGAGGAGGAGCAGTACTTC. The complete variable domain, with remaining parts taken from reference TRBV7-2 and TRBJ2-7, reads GAGVSQSPSNKVTEKGKDVELRCDPISGHTALYWYRQSLGQGLEFLIYFQGNSAPDKSGLPSDRFSAERTGGSVSTLTIQRTQQEDSAVYLCASSPGTWEEEQYFGPGTRLTVT.